This TCR beta chain was sequenced in a study of cytomegalovirus exposure and HLA in healthy donors (dated by TCRdb to the late 2010s). In terms of the full investigation: An earlier analysis of several hundred of the donors reported 276 Gb of sequence data and roughly 120 million unique TCR beta sequences obtained from about 200 million T cells. Among almost 400 genotyped donors of the cohort, an average of roughly 240,000 unique TCR beta nucleotide sequences were sequenced per donor, around 20% of them non-productive. To decide whether each TCR beta V gene segment behaved as functional or pseudogenic, an earlier analysis of some 600 of the donors relied on high-throughput TCR beta sequencing. Of the 350 to 450 genotyped donors, about 80% fell in the genetic ancestry cluster associated with self-reported Caucasian donors. In the later analysis, no new phenotypic data were used to find candidate immune exposures; instead, reliance was placed on TCR beta sequences and their occurrence across donors. Four to six DR-DQ haplotypes were handled as single units for association and clustering, since linkage in the cohort was strong. The study profiled the T cell repertoires of about 720 subjects by immunosequencing and related them to cytomegalovirus serostatus. The study combined high-throughput TCR immunosequencing, statistical association of individual TCRs with disease status, and machine learning to predict cytomegalovirus infection status. Every repertoire in the discovery cohort had been generated on one and the same sequencing platform. Besides the first cohort of roughly 640 subjects, a separate validation cohort made up of around 120 different subjects was used. Typing coverage differed by locus: A, B, C, DRB1 and DQB1 were typed in roughly 629-630 donors, DQA1 in 500 to 550, DPA1 in some 610, and DPB1 in approximately 450. A later genetic analysis used genome-wide SNP genotypes for about 60% of the roughly 700 donors, treating that subset as a discovery cohort. The study aimed to test whether cataloging public T cell receptors could reveal signatures of past pathogen exposure. About 300 gigabases of sequencing data and about 92 million unique TCR sequences made up an early release that covered over 550 HLA-typed donors. To study patterns of TCR occurrence, a later analysis re-analyzed previously published TCR beta repertoires from 600 to 750 donors and added high-resolution HLA genotyping. Donor age, sex, ethnicity and CMV serostatus were compiled together with the repertoire data. HLA typing covered class I and class II loci at four-digit resolution. What the research found in general, with its limitations: A cluster of highly shared sequence variants was judged likely to be a technical artifact of the sequencing pipeline. According to a later analysis, TCR association rates differed among HLA loci, with DRB1 alleles showing the most associated TCRs and HLA-C alleles showing the fewest. In vitro tests confirmed that a few of the cytomegalovirus-associated TCR beta chains recognize cytomegalovirus antigens. Strong co-occurrence of HLA alleles, especially DR and DQ, made assigning TCR associations to individual alleles difficult. A later analysis found that most CMV-associated TCR beta chains appeared HLA-restricted, with HLA associations seemingly driven largely by CMV exposure. Immune exposure information for the cohort was limited to CMV serostatus. The cohort was sequenced for TCR beta chains only, and without alpha or paired-chain data the features that could be detected were limited. In an earlier analysis of a few hundred of the donors, most TCR beta V segments were observed in productive rearrangements about 90% or about 30% of the time, broadly matching IMGT annotations. In a later analysis, several top co-occurrence clusters were reported to appear linked to parvovirus B19, influenza, CMV and Epstein-Barr virus. According to the authors, the approach could potentially be generalized to other disease states and immunological phenotypes. Most TCR sequences were observed very rarely across donors, whereas some public TCRs were present in many individuals. A later genetic analysis associated a missense DCLRE1C variant with V-gene and J-gene trimming of TCR beta chains, and an independent cohort replicated the association. HLA typing was unavailable for some donors at each locus, so association tests used only the typed subset. Because the 87-base-pair reads could not distinguish some IMGT-functional V segments, including TRBV6-2 and TRBV6-3, those segments were excluded. Correlated functional status among segregating V segments might be attributable to linkage disequilibrium, but an unknown experimental factor could not be ruled out. Because counts were too low, approximately 18 rarely observed V segments, including chromosome 9 orphons, were excluded from the earlier analysis of 587 of the donors. In both the original and validation cohorts, the classifier was reported to diagnose cytomegalovirus status with high specificity and sensitivity. A further reported finding was that TCR beta sequences accurately predicted the HLA-A and HLA-B alleles for most subjects in the first cohort. Presence/absence analyses assumed roughly uniform sequencing depth across donors, an assumption that may not hold. A later analysis found that HLA-associated TCR beta chains were more clonally expanded and had lower generation probabilities than equally common non-associated chains. In the study, some 160 TCR beta chains were listed as associated with cytomegalovirus. In a later genetic analysis, fewer N-insertions in productive TCRs were reported among donors in an Asian-associated ancestry cluster than the roughly 700-donor mean. In a later analysis, 16,951 TCR beta sequences were associated with specific HLA alleles at a false discovery rate of 0.05.

In regard to this clone: Its recognized antigen is unknown. Per-nucleotide qualities are absent, and no much larger clonotype sits a single base away.

Library method: the immunoSEQ multiplex PCR assay. For the multiplex PCR, a mixture combining 60 forward primers for TCR Vbeta segments and 13 reverse primers for TCR Jbeta segments was used. Amplification of the CDR3 region of rearranged TCR beta genes was performed with a multiplex PCR assay on genomic DNA. The Illumina HiSeq System was used to sequence the amplified TCR beta libraries as 87-base-pair reads. As for the original processing: In a later analysis, about 80 million unique TCR beta chains were counted across the approximately 620 repertoires, and around 10 million of these chains were shared by at least two donors. Raw reads were error-corrected and collapsed into unique sequences by a nearest-neighbor algorithm in which closely related sequences were merged to remove PCR and sequencing errors. To assign V, D and J gene segments, CDR3 sequences were aligned to IMGT reference sequences. Each retained sequence needed at least a six-nucleotide match to both a V gene segment and a J gene segment. Rearrangements were classified as productive when the CDR3 lacked stop codons and remained in frame with V and J, and all other rearrangements were classified as non-productive. Following IMGT convention, CDR3 was defined as the stretch from the second conserved V-encoded cysteine up to the conserved J-encoded phenylalanine. The earlier analysis of approximately 590 of the donors excluded any sequence lacking an unambiguous match to a single V gene segment. An earlier analysis of almost 600 of the donors classified V segments as functional when productive rearrangements were above 56.7% and as segregating when the standard deviation between donors was above 5%. A statistical classification framework was built to diagnose cytomegalovirus status from the catalog of TCR beta chain sequences. V and J gene assignment, in a later analysis, came from comparing TCR nucleotide sequences with IMGT/GENE-DB human TR gene sequences. Using the TCRdist pipeline, a later analysis assigned CDR3 sequences along with most-parsimonious VDJ recombination scenarios. In a later analysis, each TCR beta chain was defined by its CDR3 amino acid sequence together with its V-gene family, and reads without a unique V-gene family were excluded. As a way to deal with suspected cross-contamination and a sequencing artifact, a later analysis dropped 500 to 700 nucleotide sequences that were highly shared and had low generation probability. A later analysis calculated a clonal expansion index for each public chain from normalized within-repertoire ranks of inferred template counts. In a later analysis, generation probabilities were computed with a VDJ recombination model fitted to out-of-frame rearrangements, and the resulting probabilities were checked against IGoR. Hypergeometric tests were used in a later analysis to score TCR-TCR, TCR-HLA and TCR-CMV co-occurrence, with a repertoire-size bias correction applied to the TCR pairs. To estimate false discovery rates, a later analysis permuted the HLA or CMV assignments 20 times. In a later analysis, co-occurring TCRs were grouped using DBSCAN, with TCRdist sequence similarity added in when clustering inside HLA-allele-positive subsets. Repertoires with fewer than 30,000 or more than 120,000 public chains, plus five repertoires with anomalous nucleotide sharing, were excluded from co-occurrence clustering. TCRdb provides this immuneACCESS table in a form limited to in-frame rearrangements. Some clones are lacking; in checked studies, under half of them reflect an unresolved V gene, and why the rest are absent is not known. V and J calls and clone size are those listed in that table; D and trimming were worked out from the DNA. This sample is represented by 100,000 to 150,000 clones; roughly 81% of them were singletons. Around 0.99% of the sample belongs to the ten largest clones.

CDR1 and CDR2 are read off the germline V gene as SNHLY and FYNNEI. Spanning cysteine to phenylalanine, the CDR3 consists of 14 amino acids. The retained sequence is limited to the CDR3, 42 bases, with the frame set at the first base. V is shortened by 3 bases, J by 2 bases, and the region joining them spans 10 bases. The cohort comprised under 700 healthy bone marrow donors. At the time of sampling, all cohort members were nominally healthy, though unrecorded immune exposures were likely present. The donor was CMV seronegative and belonged to the group of over 300 seronegative cohort members. A peripheral blood sample was provided by each donor, and peripheral blood mononuclear cells were used for TCR beta sequencing. The Qiagen DNeasy Blood Extraction Kit was used to extract genomic DNA from the blood cell samples.

In this chain, TRBV2 is recombined with TRBJ1-1; a confident D gene designation cannot be given. Specimen: PBMCs. The origin of this receptor is a woman aged 25-40 years in good health and CMV-seronegative. The nucleotides read TGTGCCAGCAGTGACATTTCCCCAAACACTGAAGCTTTCTTT. Its protein is CASSDISPNTEAFF.